This T cell receptor (beta chain) was documented in a study of blood T cell repertoires in COVID-19. Background on the study: Acute and convalescent COVID-19 samples came from the United States, Italy and Spain. Nucleic acid was either cDNA or gDNA, and it came from T cells, B-cell-depleted T cells, or PBMCs.

As originally analysed: By means of reference gene primer amplification, nucleated cell counts were estimated. This table comes from immunoSEQ multiplex PCR, and its TCRdb copy is limited to in-frame clones, with some not included. V, J and clone size reflect that table, while D and trimming were determined from the DNA. The profile shows 100,000 or so clones, more than 85% of them singletons. The CDR3 is 15 amino acids. Looked up from germline, CDR1 is SGHRS and CDR2 is YFSETQ. The V and J ends lost 1 base and 2 bases respectively, with 10 bases between them. The sequencing input was peripheral blood. The chain recombines TRBV5-1 with TRBJ1-3; the D gene is possibly TRBD1 (5 bases). The clonotype originates from a man between 45 and 60 years old with active COVID-19. CDR3 in DNA: TGCGCCAGCAGCTTGCAGGGCTTAGCTGGAAACACCATATATTTT. Its protein product is CASSLQGLAGNTIYF.